Shown below are 29 T cell receptor beta chains from a single sample sequenced in a study of monozygotic twins with inflammatory bowel disease. For each CDR3 protein, TCRdb gives one entry from its re-call of the 5' RACE reads, without DNA. The sample holds 85,000 to 110,000 distinct CDR3 sequences. Sequenced: blood. These receptors were obtained from a human donor with ulcerative colitis or Crohn's disease, or a healthy co-twin of an affected twin (not recorded which).

This chain connects TRBV24-1 to TRBJ2-4. The germline gives CDR1 KGHDR, CDR2 SFDVKD. The length of the CDR3 is 14 residues. CDR3 residues: CATSDTGLANMQYF.

The chain uses TRBV5-1 and TRBJ1-5. Germline V CDR1 and CDR2: SGHRS, YFSETQ. CDR3 length equals 16 residues. The CDR3 is CASSLFAGPKNQPQHF.

J is TRBJ2-3 and V is TRBV7-2. CDR3 length equals 17 residues. Germline V gives CDR1 SGHTA, CDR2 FQGNSA. The CDR3 here is CASSFSGEAASTDTQYF. The whole variable domain, filled in from reference TRBV7-2 and TRBJ2-3, reads GAGVSQSPSNKVTEKGKDVELRCDPISGHTALYWYRQSLGQGLEFLIYFQGNSAPDKSGLPSDRFSAERTGGSVSTLTIQRTQQEDSAVYLCASSFSGEAASTDTQYFGPGTRLTVL.

The chain couples TRBV4-2 to TRBJ2-7; TCRdb outputs TRBD2, but without DNA this stays unchecked. The CDR3 consists of 15 residues. CDR1 and CDR2 from the germline V gene are LGHNA and YNFKEQ. This chain's CDR3 is CASSHERTSLYEQYF.

The V gene is TRBV10-2, the J gene TRBJ2-3; TCRdb gives TRBD1 as the D gene, but with no DNA this cannot be confirmed. Germline V lookup: CDR1 WSHSY, CDR2 SAAADI. The CDR3 totals 15 residues. CDR3 residues: CASRPRDRGVNTQYF.

V and J are TRBV12-3 or TRBV12-4 and TRBJ2-7; TCRdb names TRBD1, which stays unverified in the absence of DNA. This CDR3 is 11 amino acids long. The CDR3 region is CASSFRGEQYF.

V gene TRBV7-4 combines with J gene TRBJ1-1; TCRdb picks TRBD1, but there is no DNA to check that call. Germline assignment: CDR1 SGHVT and CDR2 SQSDAQ. This CDR3 has 12 amino acids. The CDR3 is CASRGLGTEAFF.

The V call is TRBV3-1, the J call TRBJ2-5; without DNA, the TCRdb call of TRBD1 cannot be checked. This CDR3 spans 14 amino acids. The germline V gene has CDR1 LGHDT and CDR2 YNNKEL (reference sequence). This CDR3 reads CASGQSGTGETQYF.

This chain connects TRBV20-1 to TRBJ2-7; no DNA is available, so the TRBD2 call from TCRdb remains unchecked. This CDR3 contains 13 residues. Germline lookup yields CDR1 DFQATT and CDR2 SNEGSKA (reference sequence). CDR3 loop: CSAPAAGGYEQYF.

The chain has TRBV24-1 and TRBJ2-3. Germline CDR1 reads KGHDR; CDR2 reads SFDVKD. The CDR3 extends over 14 amino acids. This chain's CDR3 is CATSKELPTDTQYF.

CDR3 protein: CASSLNRGSANYGYTF. The gene calls are TRBV7-2 and TRBJ1-2; checking the TCRdb D call of TRBD1 is not possible without DNA. The CDR3 sequence is 16 residues long. CDR1 is SGHTA and CDR2 is FQGNSA in the germline V gene.

The chain carries TRBV14 and TRBJ2-5; TCRdb reports TRBD1, a call that lacks DNA to check it against. Germline-derived CDR1 and CDR2 are SGHDN and FVKESK. CDR3 length: 20 amino acids. The CDR3 reads CASSRSRGPRSGTVQETQYF.

V and J are TRBV7-2 and TRBJ2-7. The germline V gene encodes CDR1 SGHTA and CDR2 FQGNSA. The CDR3 length is 15 residues. CDR3 in amino acids: CASSPRGGRFYEQYF.

The chain has TRBV9 and TRBJ2-7; TCRdb's D gene call, TRBD1, goes unchecked for lack of DNA. Looked up from germline, CDR1 is SGDLS and CDR2 is YYNGEE. This CDR3 has 14 amino acids. The CDR3 loop reads CASSGRDARYEQYF.

The V and J genes are TRBV20-1 and TRBJ2-5; TCRdb returns TRBD2, unconfirmable since there is no DNA. The CDR3 is made up of 15 amino acids. Germline V CDR1 and CDR2: DFQATT, SNEGSKA (reference sequence). CDR3 protein: CSATDLAGEQETQYF.

This chain links TRBV10-3 with TRBJ2-7; there is no DNA to check the TCRdb D call of TRBD1. The CDR3 length is 19 residues. Germline CDR1 reads ENHRY; CDR2 reads SYGVKD. CDR3 region: CAISEFTLGADRIFHEQYF.

The chain combines TRBV5-1 with TRBJ2-5; the TRBD1 assignment by TCRdb is unverifiable without DNA. The CDR3 totals 14 residues. From germline, CDR1 is SGHRS and CDR2 YFSETQ. CDR3 protein: CASSYRQARETQYF.

The chain has TRBV6-2 or TRBV6-3 and TRBJ2-1. CDR3 size: 15 residues. Germline V gives CDR1 MNHEY, CDR2 SVGEGT. The CDR3 spells CASRKLVGSYNEQFF.

The chain couples TRBV6-1 to TRBJ2-7; TCRdb names TRBD2, which stays unverified in the absence of DNA. The CDR3 is made up of 14 amino acids. CDR1 and CDR2 from the germline V gene are MNHNS and SASEGT. The CDR3 reads CATRTLAGTYEQYF.

The rearrangement joins TRBV9 to TRBJ2-6; absent DNA, TCRdb's TRBD1 call cannot be checked. Germline values: CDR1 SGDLS, CDR2 YYNGEE. The CDR3 has 16 residues. The CDR3 spells CASSADRPSGANVLTF.

The rearrangement links TRBV7-9 to TRBJ1-2; TCRdb lists TRBD1, though no DNA is available to test this call. The CDR3 covers 15 residues. Germline V lookup: CDR1 SEHNR, CDR2 FQNEAQ (reference sequence). CDR3 sequence reads: CASSFPDRGKGGYTF. Filled out from reference TRBV7-9 and TRBJ1-2, the complete variable domain reads DTGVSQNPRHKITKRGQNVTFRCDPISEHNRLYWYRQTLGQGPEFLTYFQNEAQLEKSRLLSDRFSAERPKGSFSTLEIQRTEQGDSAMYLCASSFPDRGKGGYTFGSGTRLTVV.

The V and J genes are TRBV12-3 or TRBV12-4 and TRBJ2-1; TCRdb's D gene call, TRBD1, goes unchecked for lack of DNA. The CDR3 length is 16 residues. The CDR3 reads CASSHLRQGAYNEQFF.

The J gene is TRBJ2-7, the V gene TRBV5-1. Germline V gene lookup returns CDR1 SGHRS and CDR2 YFSETQ. The CDR3 has 13 amino acids. CDR3 loop: CASSLGTTYEQYF.

CDR3 sequence: CASSRQRETQYF. This sequence joins TRBV6-2 or TRBV6-3 and TRBJ2-5; TCRdb names TRBD2, which stays unverified in the absence of DNA. The germline gives CDR1 MNHEY, CDR2 SVGEGT. This CDR3 spans 12 amino acids.

This chain joins TRBV7-9 and TRBJ2-7; TCRdb names TRBD1, which stays unverified in the absence of DNA. This CDR3 has 13 residues. Germline V gives CDR1 SEHNR, CDR2 FQNEAQ (reference sequence). CDR3: CASSPPRAYEQYF.

The V gene is TRBV20-1, the J gene TRBJ2-7; as DNA is missing, the TRBD1 call by TCRdb cannot be tested. The CDR3 length is 13 residues. Germline CDR1 and CDR2: DFQATT and SNEGSKA (reference sequence). The CDR3 loop is CSARPRTNYEQYF.

The V call is TRBV7-2, the J call TRBJ2-6; TCRdb's assignment of TRBD1 cannot be checked, as there is no DNA. This CDR3 spans 16 amino acids. Germline lookup yields CDR1 SGHTA and CDR2 FQGNSA. The CDR3 spells CASSPGGAAGANVLTF.

The J gene is TRBJ1-2, the V gene TRBV7-9. CDR1 SEHNR and CDR2 FQNEAQ come from the germline V gene (reference sequence). The CDR3 spans 14 residues. The CDR3 here is CASSLDQLYYGYTF.

The V call is TRBV20-1, the J call TRBJ1-1; absent DNA, TCRdb's TRBD1 call cannot be checked. Germline CDR1 reads DFQATT; CDR2 reads SNEGSKA (reference sequence). The CDR3 has 14 residues. The CDR3: CSARARVMNTEAFF.